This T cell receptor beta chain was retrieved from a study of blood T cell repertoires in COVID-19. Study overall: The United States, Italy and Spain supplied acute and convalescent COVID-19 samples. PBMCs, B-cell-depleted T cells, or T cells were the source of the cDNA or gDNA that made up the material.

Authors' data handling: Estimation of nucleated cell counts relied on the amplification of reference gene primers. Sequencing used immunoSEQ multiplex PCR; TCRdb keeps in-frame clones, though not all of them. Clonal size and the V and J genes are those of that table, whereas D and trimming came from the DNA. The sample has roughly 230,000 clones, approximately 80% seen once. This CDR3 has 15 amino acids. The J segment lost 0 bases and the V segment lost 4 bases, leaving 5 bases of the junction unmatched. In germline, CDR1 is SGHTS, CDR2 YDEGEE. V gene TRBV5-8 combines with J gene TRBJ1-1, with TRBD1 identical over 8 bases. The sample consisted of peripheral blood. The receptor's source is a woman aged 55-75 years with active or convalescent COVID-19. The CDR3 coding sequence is TGTGCCAGCAGCGAATACAGGGGGATGAACACTGAAGCTTTCTTT. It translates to CASSEYRGMNTEAFF.